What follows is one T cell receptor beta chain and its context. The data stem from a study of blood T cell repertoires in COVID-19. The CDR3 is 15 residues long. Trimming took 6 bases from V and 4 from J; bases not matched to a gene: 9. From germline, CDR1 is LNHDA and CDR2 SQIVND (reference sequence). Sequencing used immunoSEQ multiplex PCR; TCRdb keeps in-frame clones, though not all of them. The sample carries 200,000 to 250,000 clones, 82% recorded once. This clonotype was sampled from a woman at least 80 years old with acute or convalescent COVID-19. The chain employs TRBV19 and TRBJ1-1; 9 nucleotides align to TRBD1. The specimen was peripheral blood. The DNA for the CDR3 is TGTGCCAGTAGCCCAACAGGGGGCGATTTCACTGAAGCTTTCTTT. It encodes CASSPTGGDFTEAFF.